The 9 T cell receptor beta chains given below trace back to one sample, sequenced in a study of PD-L1 blockade in urothelial cancer. Here immunoSEQ multiplex PCR was the method, and the copy in TCRdb shows in-frame clones only, minus some. Among tens of thousands of clones, roughly 80% were seen once, and the ten largest hold about 1.9%. Material: PBMCs, obtained around atezolizumab (anti-PD-L1) treatment. The receptors derive from a man aged 45 to 65 with urothelial cancer.

This rearrangement joins TRBV6-4 to TRBJ2-1; D unresolved. The CDR3 covers 16 residues. Trimming pared 2 bases from V and 0 bases from J, leaving 11 bases between. CDR1 is MRHNA and CDR2 is SNTAGT in the germline V gene. CDR3 bases: TGTGCCAGCAGTGACGAGGAGTCGAGCTCCTACAATGAGCAGTTCTTC. Translation: CASSDEESSSYNEQFF.

This rearrangement joins TRBV18 to TRBJ1-2; 10 bases fit TRBD1. Trimming removed 1 base from V and 2 bases from J; junction bases left unmatched: 1. The CDR3 spans 15 residues. Germline V gene lookup returns CDR1 KGHSH and CDR2 LQKENI. The CDR3 protein is CASSPRQGANYGYTF. CDR3 DNA: TGTGCCAGCTCACCACGACAGGGGGCGAACTATGGCTACACCTTC.

The chain carries TRBV5-4 and TRBJ1-2, with unresolved D. CDR3 length equals 13 residues. The V and J ends lost 0 bases and 4 bases respectively, with 7 bases between them. Per the germline V gene, CDR1 is SGHNT and CDR2 is YYREEE (reference sequence). The CDR3 loop is CASSLAVSYGYTF. CDR3 nucleotides: TGTGCCAGCAGCTTGGCCGTCAGCTATGGCTACACCTTC.

This chain links TRBV5-6 with TRBJ2-7; D is ambiguous. This CDR3 comprises 13 residues. The germline V gene encodes CDR1 SGHDT and CDR2 YYEEEE. V shed 3 bases and J shed 6 bases, with 13 bases lying between them. CDR3 sequence: CASSSFSLGEQYV. CDR3 DNA: TGTGCCAGCAGCTCCTTTAGCCTTGGCGAGCAGTACGTC.

The chain combines TRBV11-3 with TRBJ2-2; a possible D gene is TRBD1 (6 bases). Germline loops: CDR1 SGHNT, CDR2 YENEEA. This CDR3 is built from 17 residues. The germline V and J ends were trimmed by 0 bases and 3 bases, with 14 bases remaining between them. DNA for the CDR3: TGTGCCAGCAGCTTAGATGGGGCAGGGGCCTACACCGGGGAGCTGTTTTTT. Its protein product is CASSLDGAGAYTGELFF.

The rearrangement uses TRBV9 and TRBJ2-2; 10 positions agree with TRBD2. Germline values: CDR1 SGDLS, CDR2 YYNGEE. The V and J ends lost 2 bases and 2 bases, in that order; junction bases with no gene match: 6. CDR3 size: 17 residues. Written as DNA, the CDR3 is TGTGCCAGCAGCGTCGAGTTAGCGGGGGGAAACACCGGGGAGCTGTTTTTT. Translation: CASSVELAGGNTGELFF. Together with reference TRBV9 and TRBJ2-2, the CDR3 gives the full variable domain: DSGVTQTPKHLITATGQRVTLRCSPRSGDLSVYWYQQSLDQGLQFLIQYYNGEERAKGNILERFSAQQFPDLHSELNLSSLELGDSALYFCASSVELAGGNTGELFFGEGSRLTVL.

The rearrangement links TRBV2 to TRBJ2-5; 8 bases align to TRBD2. The length of the CDR3 is 15 residues. CDR1 SNHLY and CDR2 FYNNEI come from the germline V gene. With V trimmed by 8 bases and J by 5 bases, 13 bases remained unmatched. The CDR3 DNA reads TGTGCCAGCGAAGTCTCGACGGGAGGGGGTGAGACCCAGTACTTC. Encoded protein: CASEVSTGGGETQYF.

The chain couples TRBV25-1 to TRBJ1-2; D might be TRBD1 (5 bases). The CDR3 sequence is 15 residues long. Trimming shortened V by 3 bases and J by 7 bases, and 18 bases separated the two germline ends. Germline assignment: CDR1 MGHDK and CDR2 SYGVNS. The CDR3 DNA follows: TGTGCCAGCAGTGAGCCGGGAGGGGACCTTGGTGGCTACACCTTC. Protein: CASSEPGGDLGGYTF.

The chain recombines TRBV2 with TRBJ2-2; maybe TRBD1 (6 bases). Germline CDR1 is SNHLY and CDR2 is FYNNEI. The germline V and J ends were trimmed by 5 bases and 6 bases, with 10 bases remaining between them. The CDR3 is 13 residues long. The CDR3 spells CASSPQGSGELFF. The CDR3 DNA follows: TGTGCCAGCAGTCCACAGGGTTCCGGGGAGCTGTTTTTT. The variable domain in full, with the rest retrieved from reference TRBV2 and TRBJ2-2, is EPEVTQTPSHQVTQMGQEVILRCVPISNHLYFYWYRQILGQKVEFLVSFYNNEISEKSEIFDDQFSVERPDGSNFTLKIRSTKLEDSAMYFCASSPQGSGELFFGEGSRLTVL.